The TCR beta chain described here comes from a study of somatic mutations in cytotoxic T cells in rheumatoid arthritis. Whole-study findings and limits: No multiple-comparison adjustment was applied to the slight TRBV07 underrepresentation in rheumatoid arthritis patients. Within 8 of 65 patients, the single biggest CD8+ clone made up more than 20% of CD8+ cells.

Germline CDR1 MNHNY, CDR2 SVGAGI (reference sequence). CDR3 length: 14 amino acids. V was clipped by 5 bases and J by 5 bases; unmatched bases: 4. Only in-frame clones appear in the TCRdb table, and some are missing; sequencing was by immunoSEQ multiplex PCR. Here the sample spans about 16,000 clones, around 80% being singletons. Regarding this clone: The antigen remains unidentified.

The TCR sequence derives from a woman aged 45-59 years with rheumatoid arthritis. V usage is TRBV6-6 and J usage is TRBJ1-2; 11 bases fit TRBD1. Sequenced material: CD8+ T cells sorted from blood. Here the CDR3 reads CASSPGDRGYGYTF. The DNA of the CDR3 is TGTGCCAGCAGTCCAGGGGACAGGGGGTATGGCTACACCTTC.